A selection of T cell receptor beta chains follows, all from one sample in a study of T-cell memory formation after mild COVID-19. Each CDR3 protein gets one entry after TCRdb re-called the 5' RACE reads with MiXCR. The sample records 200,000 or so distinct CDR3 sequences, 16% being singletons. The source material was PBMCs or a T cell subset sorted from them (not recorded which). The origin of the receptors is an adult woman who had mild COVID-19 (a few samples of this study predate the infection). Cell type and time point are not known. Each CDR3 is given with its conserved first and last residue. D genes are given only for firm matches. The listing skips clone size in some rows; elsewhere it reads once, few, many or a size class.

J gene	V gene	D gene	clone size	CDR3 protein	CDR3 DNA
TRBJ2-7	TRBV5-1	.	.	CASSLDGTYEQYF	TGCGCCAGCAGCTTGGACGGAACCTACGAGCAGTACTTC
TRBJ2-3	TRBV18	.	.	CASSPTGGADTQYF	TGTGCCAGCTCACCAACCGGGGGCGCAGATACGCAGTATTTT
TRBJ2-1	TRBV5-6	TRBD2	.	CASSPTGTSGSYNEQFF	TGTGCCAGCAGCCCAACCGGGACTAGCGGGAGTTACAATGAGCAGTTCTTC
TRBJ2-1	TRBV24-1	TRBD2	many	CATSDPRGAGPSSYNEQFF	TGTGCCACCAGTGATCCCCGGGGAGCGGGGCCGAGCTCCTACAATGAGCAGTTCTTC
TRBJ2-7	TRBV3-1	.	few	CASSQIPYEQYF	TGTGCCAGCAGCCAAATACCATACGAGCAGTACTTC
TRBJ2-3	TRBV2	.	few	CASSRELRTDTQYF	TGTGCCAGCAGCAGGGAACTTCGCACAGATACGCAGTATTTT
TRBJ2-3	TRBV2	TRBD1	.	CASSIRGSTDTQYF	TGTGCCAGCAGTATCAGGGGGAGCACAGATACGCAGTATTTT
TRBJ1-1	TRBV6-5	.	.	CASSYYPTRDTEAFF	TGTGCCAGCAGTTACTACCCGACACGGGACACTGAAGCTTTCTTT
TRBJ2-3	TRBV24-1	TRBD2	.	CATSDLRASGTSTDTQYF	TGTGCCACCAGTGATTTGAGGGCTAGCGGGACTAGCACAGATACGCAGTATTTT
TRBJ2-1	TRBV7-6	TRBD2	.	CASSNRLAGGGIYNEQFF	TGTGCCAGCAGCAATCGACTAGCGGGGGGCGGCATCTACAATGAGCAGTTCTTC
TRBJ1-2	TRBV4-1	.	.	CASSQELGGYTF	TGCGCCAGCAGCCAAGAATTGGGGGGTTACACCTTC
TRBJ2-5	TRBV4-3	TRBD2	few	CASSLTLGALAGRETQYF	TGCGCCAGCAGCCTCACCCTTGGGGCACTAGCGGGAAGGGAGACCCAGTACTTC
TRBJ2-7	TRBV7-6	.	few	CASSLAVRLEQYF	TGTGCCAGCAGCTTAGCGGTCCGTCTAGAGCAGTACTTC
TRBJ2-6	TRBV10-3	.	few	CAISENEHHSGANVLTF	TGTGCCATCAGTGAAAATGAACATCACTCTGGGGCCAACGTCCTGACTTTC
TRBJ2-1	TRBV12-3/TRBV12-4	.	few	CASSFGLSTYNEQFF	TGTGCCAGCAGTTTCGGACTATCGACGTACAATGAGCAGTTCTTC
TRBJ2-1	TRBV12-3/TRBV12-4	.	few	CASSPQGWRNEQFF	TGTGCCAGCAGTCCCCAGGGGTGGAGGAATGAGCAGTTCTTC
TRBJ2-1	TRBV20-1	TRBD1	.	CSARSPRGPNEQFF	TGCAGTGCTAGATCCCCTAGGGGGCCCAATGAGCAGTTCTTC
TRBJ1-1	TRBV7-6	.	few	CASSLGRETEAFF	TGTGCCAGCAGCTTAGGCAGGGAGACTGAAGCTTTCTTT
TRBJ2-3	TRBV5-1	.	.	CASNPPEKSPDTQYF	TGCGCCAGCAATCCCCCCGAAAAGTCACCAGATACGCAGTATTTT
TRBJ2-5	TRBV3-1	TRBD2	few	CASSQDGGGQTQYF	TGTGCCAGCAGCCAAGATGGCGGGGGACAGACCCAGTACTTC
TRBJ1-1	TRBV6-6	.	.	CASSPRDNRGAFF	TGTGCCAGCAGCCCTAGGGACAACCGAGGAGCTTTCTTT
TRBJ1-1	TRBV18	.	.	CASSPPNSRLNTEAFF	TGTGCCAGCTCACCACCGAACAGTCGATTGAACACTGAAGCTTTCTTT
TRBJ1-2	TRBV4-2	.	few	CASSQSDKTTYGYTF	TGTGCCAGCAGCCAGTCGGACAAGACCACCTATGGCTACACCTTC
TRBJ2-2	TRBV6-4	.	few	CASSGGPGRSTGELFF	TGTGCCAGCAGTGGGGGTCCGGGACGGTCCACCGGGGAGCTGTTTTTT
TRBJ2-1	TRBV12-3/TRBV12-4	.	few	CASSLLSGGVEQFF	TGTGCCAGCAGTTTGTTATCCGGGGGAGTTGAGCAGTTCTTC
TRBJ1-2	TRBV5-6	.	.	CASIGMGAYGYTF	TGTGCCAGCATCGGGATGGGGGCCTATGGCTACACCTTC
TRBJ1-1	TRBV29-1	.	.	CSVGAPERGDTEAFF	TGCAGCGTTGGAGCCCCTGAACGGGGAGACACTGAAGCTTTCTTT
TRBJ2-6	TRBV27	.	many	CASSLGRPGANVLTF	TGTGCCAGCAGTTTAGGGAGGCCCGGGGCCAACGTCCTGACTTTC
TRBJ1-2	TRBV7-3	.	.	CASSPGQRGYTF	TGTGCCAGCAGCCCAGGACAACGGGGCTACACCTTC
TRBJ2-3	TRBV4-1	TRBD2	few	CASSQDRLATDTQYF	TGCGCCAGCAGCCAAGATCGACTAGCGACAGATACGCAGTATTTT
TRBJ1-6	TRBV6-5	.	.	CASSYSIQENNSPLHF	TGTGCCAGCAGTTACTCGATACAGGAAAATAATTCACCCCTCCACTTT
TRBJ2-1	TRBV5-4	.	.	CASSVIRLGEQFF	TGTGCCAGCAGCGTGATTCGGCTAGGTGAGCAGTTCTTC
TRBJ2-1	TRBV6-2/TRBV6-3	TRBD2	.	CASSRRALAGGQDEQFF	TGTGCCAGCAGTCGCCGTGCCCTAGCGGGGGGGCAGGATGAGCAGTTCTTC
TRBJ2-7	TRBV24-1	.	few	CATSDWRGHEQYF	TGTGCCACCAGTGATTGGAGGGGCCACGAGCAGTACTTC
TRBJ2-7	TRBV5-1	.	.	CASSLQGTDYEQYF	TGCGCCAGCAGCCTACAGGGAACTGACTACGAGCAGTACTTC
TRBJ2-3	TRBV2	TRBD1	.	CASSGDSDTQYF	TGTGCCAGCAGTGGGGACAGCGATACGCAGTATTTT
TRBJ2-1	TRBV7-2	.	few	CASSLDRYEQFF	TGTGCCAGCAGCTTAGACCGCTATGAGCAGTTCTTC
TRBJ1-1	TRBV4-1	.	.	CASSQDRTHSNTEAFF	TGCGCCAGCAGCCAAGATCGAACGCACTCGAACACTGAAGCTTTCTTT
TRBJ2-3	TRBV15	.	.	CATSRDLGDTQYF	TGTGCCACCAGCAGAGATTTGGGAGATACGCAGTATTTT
TRBJ2-3	TRBV6-5	.	.	CASSYSLRADTQYF	TGTGCCAGCAGTTACTCTTTACGGGCTGATACGCAGTATTTT
TRBJ1-2	TRBV3-1	.	.	CASSLRGWDYGYTF	TGTGCCAGCAGCCTGAGGGGGTGGGACTATGGCTACACCTTC
TRBJ2-7	TRBV6-6	TRBD2	.	CASSYSVGTSGYEQYF	TGTGCCAGCAGTTACTCAGTGGGGACTAGCGGTTACGAGCAGTACTTC
TRBJ2-3	TRBV5-6	.	few	CASSFYWGGTDTQYF	TGTGCCAGCAGCTTCTATTGGGGAGGCACAGATACGCAGTATTTT
TRBJ2-3	TRBV29-1	.	few	CSVEDRRASTDTQYF	TGCAGCGTTGAAGATCGCCGGGCTAGCACAGATACGCAGTATTTT
TRBJ1-1	TRBV5-1	.	many	CASSPGGQGMNTEAFF	TGCGCCAGCAGCCCGGGGGGGCAGGGGATGAACACTGAAGCTTTCTTT
TRBJ1-4	TRBV5-1	.	few	CASSPRYATNEKLFF	TGCGCCAGCAGCCCTCGGTATGCAACTAATGAAAAACTGTTTTTT
TRBJ2-6	TRBV5-1	.	few	CASSLGAGANVLTF	TGCGCCAGCAGCTTGGGAGCTGGGGCCAACGTCCTGACTTTC
TRBJ1-2	TRBV19	.	.	CASSIDSAAYGYTF	TGTGCCAGTAGTATCGACAGCGCCGCGTATGGCTACACCTTC
TRBJ2-2	TRBV6-5	.	few	CASSYSYFNTGELFF	TGTGCCAGCAGTTACTCTTACTTTAACACCGGGGAGCTGTTTTTT
TRBJ2-3	TRBV24-1	TRBD2	.	CATGKTSGRSDTQYF	TGTGCCACCGGCAAGACTAGCGGGAGGTCAGATACGCAGTATTTT
TRBJ2-1	TRBV5-4	TRBD2	few	CASSLGLAGSNNEQFF	TGTGCCAGCAGCTTGGGACTAGCGGGAAGCAACAATGAGCAGTTCTTC
TRBJ1-6	TRBV20-1	TRBD1	few	CSAQQGAPYNSPLHF	TGCAGTGCTCAACAGGGGGCCCCCTATAATTCACCCCTCCACTTT
TRBJ1-1	TRBV5-1	.	few	CASSLALASLNTEAFF	TGCGCCAGCAGCTTGGCCCTGGCAAGCTTGAACACTGAAGCTTTCTTT